This is a list of T cell receptor beta chains from one sample in a study of Ad26.COV2.S vaccination and SARS-CoV-2 variants. Using immunoSEQ multiplex PCR, the repertoire was profiled, and TCRdb retains in-frame clones only, with some absent. The repertoire includes hundreds of thousands of clones, 89% of them detected once, and 2.5% to 3% sits in the top ten. The sample consisted of peripheral blood, taken in a trial of Ad26.COV2.S vaccine versus placebo. The receptors here all came from a person aged 18-65 years who received the Ad26.COV2.S COVID-19 vaccine or a placebo. CDR3s include the opening cysteine and the closing phenylalanine or tryptophan. The D gene is left open where the match is weak. Expanded clones get a size class; other rows say once, few or many, or leave the size out.

TGCGCCAGCAGCCAAGATAACGGCTACACTGAAGCTTTCTTT	CASSQDNGYTEAFF	.	TRBV4-3	TRBJ1-1	.
TGTGCCAGCAGCTTTTATGAGACAGGAGGGATCTTC	CASSFYETGGIF	.	TRBV5-6	TRBJ2-1	.
TGTGCCAGCAGCTTAAAAGCTCCAGGGCTTGTTTTGTACTTC	CASSLKAPGLVLYF	.	TRBV7-9	TRBJ2-7	.
TGTGCCATCGGTGGAGAGTTTAGGGCCTCTGGGGCCAACGTCCTGACTTTC	CAIGGEFRASGANVLTF	.	TRBV10-3	TRBJ2-6	once
TGCGCCAGCAGCCCCGATCAAGAGACCCAGTACTTC	CASSPDQETQYF	.	TRBV5-1	TRBJ2-5	few
TGTGCCAGCAGTGGGGCCGCGGTAAGCTCCTATAATTCACCCCTCCACTTT	CASSGAAVSSYNSPLHF	.	TRBV6-1	TRBJ1-6	.
TGTGCCAGCAGTTACGTGGGGGCGGATTCACCCCTCCACTTT	CASSYVGADSPLHF	.	TRBV6-5	TRBJ1-6	.
TGTGCCAGCTCAACAACGGTGAACACTGAAGCTTTCTTT	CASSTTVNTEAFF	.	TRBV18	TRBJ1-1	.
TGCGCCAGCAGCTTAGACAGGGGGCCTGGAAACACCATATATTTT	CASSLDRGPGNTIYF	TRBD1	TRBV4-3	TRBJ1-3	once
TGTGCCAGCAGCTTAGTGCGCTTGGAAATCGGCTACACCTTC	CASSLVRLEIGYTF	.	TRBV7-2	TRBJ1-2	.
TGTGCCAGCAGCCAAGATTTTAGGGGAAATTCACCCCTCCACTTT	CASSQDFRGNSPLHF	.	TRBV3-1/TRBV3-2	TRBJ1-6	.
TGTGCCAGTAACCTGGACAGGTACCAAGAGACCCAGTACTTC	CASNLDRYQETQYF	TRBD1	TRBV19	TRBJ2-5	.
TGCAGTGCCCCAAGACGGGGACAGGGCCTCTTT	CSAPRRGQGLF	TRBD1	TRBV20-1	TRBJ1-1	.
TGCGCCAGCAGCCCCATGTCCGGGACAGGGGCGGGAGAGACCCAGTACTTC	CASSPMSGTGAGETQYF	TRBD1	TRBV5-1	TRBJ2-5	once
TGTGCCAGCAGCTTAGTCGGGACAGAAAATCAGCCCCAGCATTTT	CASSLVGTENQPQHF	TRBD1	TRBV7-2	TRBJ1-5	.
TGTGCCAGTAGCCGAAACGAGGGCAATCAGCCCCAGCATTTT	CASSRNEGNQPQHF	.	TRBV19	TRBJ1-5	.
TGTGCCAGCGGGACTCCAGGGGTCCGCAACTATGGCTACACCTTC	CASGTPGVRNYGYTF	.	TRBV6-6	TRBJ1-2	.
TGTGCCACCAGGGGACTAGCGGGACCCGAGCAGTTCTTC	CATRGLAGPEQFF	TRBD2	TRBV24-1	TRBJ2-1	.
TGTGCCAGCAGACCGGGACAGGGGAATGTAGGGGCCAACGTCCTGACTTTC	CASRPGQGNVGANVLTF	TRBD1	TRBV28	TRBJ2-6	.
TGTGCCAGCAGGCGGACTAGCGGGAGTATAAGCGATGAGCAGTTCTTC	CASRRTSGSISDEQFF	TRBD2	TRBV11-2	TRBJ2-1	.
TGTGCCAGCAGTACCCCGGGACAGGGGACTTACGAGCAGTACTTC	CASSTPGQGTYEQYF	TRBD1	TRBV6-6	TRBJ2-7	.
TGTGCCAGCAGCTCGGGACTAGCGGTAGCCTACAATGAGCAGTTCTTC	CASSSGLAVAYNEQFF	TRBD2	TRBV7-9	TRBJ2-1	.
TGCAGTGCTAGTTCACGTACAGTTGGTCAGCCCCAGCATTTT	CSASSRTVGQPQHF	.	TRBV20-1	TRBJ1-5	.
TGTGCCAGCAGCATTCGACAGGGATGGAGCTCCTACAATGAGCAGTTCTTC	CASSIRQGWSSYNEQFF	TRBD1	TRBV7-9	TRBJ2-1	.
TGTGCCAGCTCACCACCGGCGCCGAACCCCTACGAGCAGTACTTC	CASSPPAPNPYEQYF	.	TRBV18	TRBJ2-7	few
TGCAGTGCTAGTGTCCGAGGCAGGATCGACAATGAGCAGTTCTTC	CSASVRGRIDNEQFF	.	TRBV20-1	TRBJ2-1	.
TGTGCCAGCTCACCAACCCTAGGGACCACCGGGGAGCTGTTTTTT	CASSPTLGTTGELFF	.	TRBV18	TRBJ2-2	.
TGTGCCAGCAGCCGGGGGACTAGCGGGTACAATGAGCAGTTCTTC	CASSRGTSGYNEQFF	TRBD2	TRBV5-8	TRBJ2-1	.
TGTGCCAGCTCCCGAAGAGAGACCCAGTACTTC	CASSRRETQYF	.	TRBV18	TRBJ2-5	.